These T cell receptor beta chains were read from a single sample in a study of graft-versus-host responses after intestinal transplantation. Some clones are missing from TCRdb's copy, which holds only in-frame ones; the method was immunoSEQ multiplex PCR. The sample includes around 6,000 clones, over 20% of them seen just once. Sequencing was performed on alloreactive CD4+ T cells from a mixed lymphocyte reaction culture, taken before transplantation. These receptors originate from a human patient who was an organ donor for intestinal transplantation. CDR3s include the opening cysteine and the closing phenylalanine or tryptophan. Fields, in order: D gene, V gene, clone size, J gene, CDR3 protein, CDR3 DNA. D genes are given only for firm matches. Size is omitted from some rows. Given values are once, few, many or a class for expanded clones.

TRBD1,TRBV5-1,few,TRBJ2-2,CASSWYAGTGDTGELFF,TGCGCCAGCAGCTGGTATGCCGGGACAGGAGACACCGGGGAGCTGTTTTTT
-,TRBV5-1,few,TRBJ2-5,CASSQDLTETWETQYF,TGCGCCAGCAGCCAAGATTTGACAGAGACTTGGGAGACCCAGTACTTC
TRBD1,TRBV7-9,few,TRBJ1-1,CASRTLQGTEAFF,TGTGCCAGCAGAACCTTACAGGGGACTGAAGCTTTCTTT
-,TRBV7-3,few,TRBJ1-2,CASSRSGGDYGYTF,TGTGCCAGCAGCCGATCCGGCGGGGACTATGGCTACACCTTC
-,TRBV12-2,-,TRBJ2-7,CASSRHFPGQDYEQYF,TGTGCCAGCAGCCGCCATTTTCCGGGACAGGACTACGAGCAGTACTTC
-,TRBV7-3,-,TRBJ1-6,CASSLLGVNSPLHF,TGTGCCAGCAGCTTATTAGGGGTGAATTCACCCCTCCACTTT
-,TRBV27,-,TRBJ1-6,CASSLSVPSSSYNSPLHF,TGTGCCAGCAGTTTATCGGTTCCGTCTAGCTCCTATAATTCACCCCTCCACTTT
TRBD2,TRBV4-2,-,TRBJ2-5,CASSGKTSGGGETQYF,TGTGCCAGCAGCGGTAAGACTAGCGGGGGAGGAGAGACCCAGTACTTC
-,TRBV7-9,medium-sized,TRBJ1-3,CASSLAAGPGNTIYF,TGTGCCAGCAGCTTAGCGGCAGGTCCTGGAAACACCATATATTTT
TRBD2,TRBV27,once,TRBJ2-3,CASSFLLQAGGYTDTQYF,TGTGCCAGCAGTTTCCTTCTCCAAGCGGGGGGCTACACGGATACGCAGTATTTT
-,TRBV5-1,-,TRBJ2-4,CASSPDSFLAKNIQYF,TGCGCCAGCAGCCCGGACAGTTTCTTAGCCAAAAACATTCAGTACTTC
-,TRBV18,-,TRBJ1-5,CASSPSGGQPQHF,TGTGCCAGCTCACCATCCGGGGGTCAGCCCCAGCATTTT
TRBD1,TRBV4-2,-,TRBJ2-1,CASRRTGVNEQFF,TGTGCCAGCAGACGGACAGGGGTAAATGAGCAGTTCTTC
TRBD2,TRBV7-2,few,TRBJ2-1,CASSFVQRGVSYNEQFF,TGTGCCAGCAGCTTTGTCCAGCGGGGGGTGTCCTACAATGAGCAGTTCTTC
-,TRBV7-2,few,TRBJ2-3,CASSLTFRISTDTQYF,TGTGCCAGCAGCCTAACTTTCAGAATTAGCACAGATACGCAGTATTTT
-,TRBV7-6,-,TRBJ1-1,CASSLLLAFF,TGTGCCAGCAGCTTGCTTTTGGCTTTCTTT
-,TRBV18,-,TRBJ2-3,CASSPRGIADTQYF,TGTGCCAGCTCACCAAGGGGGATCGCAGATACGCAGTATTTT
-,TRBV6-1,once,TRBJ1-2,CASGTLNYGYTF,TGTGCCAGCGGGACACTTAACTATGGCTACACCTTC
-,TRBV7-2,medium-sized,TRBJ2-3,CASNRWLATDTQYF,TGTGCCAGCAACAGGTGGCTAGCGACAGATACGCAGTATTTT
TRBD1,TRBV5-5,few,TRBJ1-6,CASSSTGSNSPLHF,TGTGCCAGCAGCTCGACAGGGAGTAATTCACCCCTCCACTTT
-,TRBV6-1,few,TRBJ2-5,CASSRGLRETQYF,TGTGCCAGCAGTCGGGGGCTGCGGGAGACCCAGTACTTC
TRBD1,TRBV4-1,few,TRBJ1-2,CASSQGIDRANYGYTF,TGCGCCAGCAGCCAAGGTATCGACAGGGCTAACTATGGCTACACCTTC
-,TRBV19,large,TRBJ2-3,CASSILRTDTQYF,TGTGCCAGTAGTATTTTGAGAACAGATACGCAGTATTTT
-,TRBV7-7,few,TRBJ2-7,CASSLAHGVPYEQYF,TGTGCTAGCAGCTTAGCGCACGGGGTCCCCTACGAGCAGTACTTC
TRBD1,TRBV6-5,few,TRBJ2-3,CASSRQGRTDTQYF,TGTGCCAGCAGCCGACAGGGGAGGACAGATACGCAGTATTTT
TRBD1,TRBV7-2,-,TRBJ2-1,CASSLEPGQGANEQFF,TGTGCCAGCAGCTTAGAACCGGGACAGGGGGCTAATGAGCAGTTCTTC
-,TRBV5-1,-,TRBJ1-3,CASSQEQGTRGNTIYF,TGCGCCAGCAGCCAGGAGCAGGGGACAAGGGGAAACACCATATATTTT
TRBD2,TRBV13,medium-sized,TRBJ2-3,CASSLLRGGMGTDTQYF,TGTGCCAGCAGCTTATTGCGGGGGGGCATGGGCACAGATACGCAGTATTTT
-,TRBV18,-,TRBJ2-2,CASSPTAGPVEHRGAVF,TGTGCCAGCTCACCAACCGCCGGACCGGTCGAACACCGGGGAGCTGTTTTT